Listed here are 20 T cell receptor beta chains from one sample, sequenced in a study of blood T cell repertoires in COVID-19. TCRdb's copy holds only in-frame clones and misses some; the assay was immunoSEQ multiplex PCR. The table shows about 400,000 clones, with about nine tenths occurring only once. The sequencing sample was made of PBMCs or T cells enriched from blood (not recorded which). Source of these receptors: a woman aged 25 to 39 who had recovered from COVID-19.

On this clone: The sample contains more than one DNA sequence encoding this CDR3. The chain links TRBV10-1 to TRBJ2-7; D remains ambiguous. This CDR3 is built from 13 residues. The V gene's germline CDR1 is WNHNN and CDR2 SYGVQD (reference sequence). V lost 0 bases and J lost 3, with 6 bases in between. CDR3 sequence reads: CASSESAVYEQYF. As DNA, the CDR3 is TGCGCCAGCAGTGAGTCGGCAGTCTACGAGCAGTACTTC.

This clone was detected once. The rearrangement joins TRBV12-5 to TRBJ1-1; D might be TRBD1 (5 bases). CDR1 and CDR2 (germline): LGHNT, FRNRAP. The CDR3 has 14 residues. V was shortened by 1 base and J by 12 bases, with 18 bases between the two germline ends. The CDR3 here is CASGLAGARRGPFF. CDR3 DNA sequence: TGTGCTAGTGGTTTGGCCGGCGCCCGGAGGGGTCCTTTCTTT.

This chain uses TRBV10-2 with TRBJ2-3; D remains ambiguous. V was shortened by 4 bases and J by 0 bases, with 5 bases between the two germline ends. This CDR3 region has 13 residues. Germline loops: CDR1 WSHSY, CDR2 SAAADI. The DNA for the CDR3 is TGCGCCAGCAGTGGGGCGAGCACAGATACGCAGTATTTT. Translation gives CASSGASTDTQYF.

The chain has TRBV7-2 and TRBJ1-1, with 7 bases identical to TRBD1. The CDR3 runs to 18 residues. V lost 3 bases, J lost 0 bases, and 13 bases stayed unmatched. Germline loops: CDR1 SGHTA, CDR2 FQGNSA. Here the CDR3 reads CASSLLGPPGQLNTEAFF. The CDR3 nucleotides are TGTGCCAGCAGCTTGTTGGGCCCCCCGGGACAGCTGAACACTGAAGCTTTCTTT.

The table lists this clone with a count of one. The chain has TRBV5-1 and TRBJ2-1; 9 bases map to TRBD1. Germline values: CDR1 SGHRS, CDR2 YFSETQ. V gave up 3 bases and J gave up 2 bases; unmatched junction bases: 21. The CDR3 loop spans 21 amino acids. CDR3 amino acids: CASSSDFPGQGFEATYNEQFF. In DNA form, the CDR3 reads TGCGCCAGCAGCTCGGACTTCCCGGGACAGGGTTTCGAGGCAACCTACAATGAGCAGTTCTTC.

The sample holds one count of this clone. The V call is TRBV28, the J call TRBJ1-1; tentatively, D is TRBD1 (6 bases). The CDR3 is made up of 14 amino acids. Germline V lookup: CDR1 MDHEN, CDR2 SYDVKM. V shed 1 base and J shed 5 bases, with 11 bases lying between them. Here the CDR3 reads CASSLSGVGTEAFF. The CDR3 nucleotides read TGTGCCAGCAGTTTATCAGGGGTGGGGACTGAAGCTTTCTTT. Based on the CDR3 plus reference TRBV28 and TRBJ1-1, the full variable domain is DVKVTQSSRYLVKRTGEKVFLECVQDMDHENMFWYRQDPGLGLRLIYFSYDVKMKEKGDIPEGYSVSREKKERFSLILESASTNQTSMYLCASSLSGVGTEAFFGQGTRLTVV.

The chain uses TRBV14 and TRBJ2-7; unclear D gene. The CDR3 contains 12 residues. Trimming stripped 2 bases from V and 4 bases from J, with 6 bases between. Germline V gene data show CDR1 as SGHDN and CDR2 as FVKESK. CDR3 protein: CASSQTAYEQYF. CDR3 in DNA: TGTGCCAGCAGCCAAACAGCTTACGAGCAGTACTTC.

The V and J genes are TRBV28 and TRBJ1-6, with D possibly matching TRBD1 (5 bases). Germline CDR1 MDHEN, CDR2 SYDVKM. The CDR3 runs to 15 residues. Trimming removed 6 bases at V and 9 bases at J, with 18 bases between. The CDR3 sequence is CASRLPGTPSSPLHF. DNA for the CDR3: TGTGCCAGCAGGCTTCCGGGGACTCCCAGTTCACCCCTCCACTTT.

The rearrangement joins TRBV7-8 to TRBJ1-2; TRBD1 is a possible D gene (6 bases). CDR1 is SGHVS and CDR2 is FQNEAQ in the germline V gene. The ends were cut back, 1 base at V and 4 bases at J, with 19 bases in the middle. The length of the CDR3 is 17 residues. The DNA of the CDR3 is TGTGCCAGCAGCTTAGGGACAGTGGCGATAAACTTCTATGGCTACACCTTC. This sequence encodes CASSLGTVAINFYGYTF.

The rearrangement joins TRBV12-5 to TRBJ2-3, with 10 bases that match TRBD2. The trim removed 2 bases at V and 3 bases at J, leaving 11 bases unmatched. Germline V gives CDR1 LGHNT, CDR2 FRNRAP. This CDR3 is 18 amino acids long. CDR3 bases: TGTGCTAGTGGTTTGCCCAGCGGGGGGGCCCTTAGGACAGATACGCAGTATTTT. Translation gives CASGLPSGGALRTDTQYF. The complete variable domain, with remaining parts taken from reference TRBV12-5 and TRBJ2-3, reads DARVTQTPRHKVTEMGQEVTMRCQPILGHNTVFWYRQTMMQGLELLAYFRNRAPLDDSGMPKDRFSAEMPDATLATLKIQPSEPRDSAVYFCASGLPSGGALRTDTQYFGPGTRLTVL.

This chain links TRBV7-2 with TRBJ2-5, with 8 bases identical to TRBD2. The CDR3 runs 14 residues. V shed 5 bases, J shed 4 bases, and the junction held 6 bases outside the gene matches. CDR1 is SGHTA and CDR2 is FQGNSA in the germline V gene. The CDR3 nucleotides read TGTGCCAGCAGCGCCCGGACTAGCTCAGAGACCCAGTACTTC. Translating it yields CASSARTSSETQYF.

The J gene is TRBJ2-1, the V gene TRBV4-2; TRBD2 matches 10 bases. With V trimmed by 0 bases and J by 6 bases, 5 bases remained unmatched. The CDR3 is made up of 16 amino acids. Germline V gene sequence: CDR1 LGHNA, CDR2 YNFKEQ. CDR3 amino acids: CASSQDPSGGANEQFF. Written as DNA, the CDR3 is TGTGCCAGCAGCCAAGATCCCAGCGGGGGGGCCAATGAGCAGTTCTTC.

This clone was picked up many times. The gene calls are TRBV11-2 and TRBJ2-6, with D uncertain. Trimming took 0 bases from V and 0 from J, leaving 6 bases between them. The germline CDR1 and CDR2 sequences are SGHAT and FQNNGV. CDR3 length equals 16 residues. Here the CDR3 reads CASSLDPGSGANVLTF. The CDR3 nucleotides are TGTGCCAGCAGCTTAGATCCGGGCTCTGGGGCCAACGTCCTGACTTTC.

The CDR3 spells CASFSRDRGNTEAFF. Written as DNA, the CDR3 is TGTGCCAGCTTTTCACGGGACAGGGGGAACACTGAAGCTTTCTTT. The chain is built from TRBV28 and TRBJ1-1; 10 positions agree with TRBD1. This CDR3 contains 15 residues. In germline, CDR1 is MDHEN, CDR2 SYDVKM. Trimming took 8 bases from V and 1 from J; bases not matched to a gene: 7.

The rearrangement joins TRBV15 to TRBJ1-2; the D gene is possibly TRBD1 (5 bases). Germline V gene data show CDR1 as LNHNV and CDR2 as YYDKDF (reference sequence). Trimming left V 0 bases short and J 5 bases short, with 16 bases between. The CDR3 consists of 16 residues. The DNA of the CDR3 is TGTGCCACCAGCAGAGATCAAGTCGGGACTGCTTATGGCTACACCTTC. It codes for CATSRDQVGTAYGYTF. Full variable domain (remainder filled in from reference TRBV15 and TRBJ1-2): DAMVIQNPRYQVTQFGKPVTLSCSQTLNHNVMYWYQQKSSQAPKLLFHYYDKDFNNEADTPDNFQSRRPNTSFCFLDIRSPGLGDTAMYLCATSRDQVGTAYGYTFGSGTRLTVV.

The chain carries TRBV7-3 and TRBJ2-3; 10 bases agree with TRBD2. V lost 2 bases, J lost 2 bases, and 4 bases stayed unmatched. This CDR3 contains 16 residues. In germline, CDR1 is SGHTA, CDR2 FQGTGA. For the CDR3, the DNA is TGTGCCAGCAGCTTATGGCTAGCGGGGGACACAGATACGCAGTATTTT. Translating it yields CASSLWLAGDTDTQYF.

The rearrangement links TRBV5-6 to TRBJ1-2, with unresolved D. The V gene lost 1 base and the J gene lost 2 bases, with 12 bases spanning the gap. The CDR3 loop spans 15 amino acids. The V gene's germline CDR1 is SGHDT and CDR2 YYEEEE. Here the CDR3 DNA reads TGTGCCAGCAGCTTGAAGATCAGACAAAACTATGGCTACACCTTC. Its translation is CASSLKIRQNYGYTF.

This clone was detected once. The chain is built from TRBV7-9 and TRBJ1-2; TRBD1 aligns across 8 bases. V lost 4 bases and J lost 7; bases outside the gene matches: 14. The CDR3 length is 16 residues. Germline CDR1 SEHNR, CDR2 FQNEAQ (reference sequence). CDR3 coding DNA: TGTGCCAGCAGCTCAACGCGAAACAGGGGGATGTTTGGCTACACCTTC. It translates to CASSSTRNRGMFGYTF.

This clone has only one observation. This chain joins TRBV2 and TRBJ1-4; no reliable D call. V gave up 6 bases and J gave up 6 bases, with 17 bases separating them. The CDR3 has 15 residues. Looked up from germline, CDR1 is SNHLY and CDR2 is FYNNEI. The CDR3 loop is CASSAGSQVDEKLFF. As DNA, the CDR3 is TGTGCCAGCAGCGCCGGGTCCCAAGTAGATGAAAAACTGTTTTTT.

The chain has TRBV27 and TRBJ1-5; 7 bases map to TRBD1. The CDR3 is 14 residues long. Germline V gene data show CDR1 as MNHEY and CDR2 as SMNVEV (reference sequence). The junction had 5 bases not matched to a gene; V was cut back by 4 bases and J by 5 bases. CDR3 amino acids: CASSSTGSHQPQHF. CDR3 nucleotides: TGTGCCAGCAGTTCGACAGGGTCTCATCAGCCCCAGCATTTT.